A selection of T cell receptor beta chains follows, all from one sample in a study of blood T cells in healthy people across ages. TCRdb used MiXCR to reprocess the 5' RACE reads, holding one entry per CDR3 protein. The table records about 770,000 distinct CDR3 sequences, 40% to 50% of them present only once. The source material was blood. The source is a man aged 55 to 69 in good health. CDR3s include the opening cysteine and the closing phenylalanine or tryptophan.

cdr3_aa	v_call
CASSPGPRTSGVYNEQFF	TRBV11-3
CASSIQGDTEAFF	TRBV7-2
CSARPPTGFNEQFF	TRBV20-1
CASSHSAGGEKLFF	TRBV4-3
CASSPYSGSTDTQYF	TRBV7-9
CASSQERRNRGSPLHF	TRBV4-3
CASSTGPRNTEAFF	TRBV6-5
CASSDPLGPYGYTF	TRBV25-1
CASRYSGILDQPQHF	TRBV28
CSGQINEKLFF	TRBV29-1
CASSEAPGNQPPHF	TRBV6-1
CAITPGQGSSYEQYF	TRBV10-3
CASSPASGGSTGELFF	TRBV28
CASSRTLPTGTSGGPYNEQYF	TRBV11-2
CASSLPGNIQYF	TRBV7-2
CSVEDQAGGNEQFF	TRBV29-1
CSARPGRGNTEAFF	TRBV20-1
CASRDVYNEQFF	TRBV6-2/TRBV6-3
CASTKDPTTGELFF	TRBV3-1
CASSLGPSIDEQFF	TRBV7-2
CASSARTGGKVETQYF	TRBV12-3/TRBV12-4
CASSIGQGPYEQYF	TRBV12-3/TRBV12-4
CASSRGGFNEKLFF	TRBV7-2
CASSLRPQEETQYF	TRBV11-1
CASSVGGLNYEQYF	TRBV5-1
CASSTGTHQAYEQYF	TRBV9
CASSPLAANTGELFF	TRBV7-2
CASSPPPGTGPEQYF	TRBV7-2
CATSASGTGQEAQYF	TRBV24-1
CASSFISAAGNSQPQHF	TRBV28
CASSVAGASSYEQYF	TRBV2
CASSFDSPGWQGYTF	TRBV12-3/TRBV12-4
CASSLGAGSQGYTF	TRBV5-6
CASSQDRGREGGYTF	TRBV4-3
CASSNGAKLLAKNIQYF	TRBV21-1
CASSPPGLAATDTQYF	TRBV18
CASSPRTGKAYNEQFF	TRBV2
CAWSVQSLNPSTDTQYF	TRBV30
CASSFSGTGRLLEQYF	TRBV7-9
CAWSNVAGTGELFF	TRBV30
CASSQWGADEQYF	TRBV4-3
CSAKTSGVYEQYF	TRBV20-1
CSARDPTSGGLTDTQYF	TRBV20-1
CASSPGRGAPYEQYF	TRBV12-3/TRBV12-4
CSALPGTDTRYF	TRBV20-1
CATGRPTGSLETQYF	TRBV15
CASSSGRGERDTQYF	TRBV7-3
CAISESGTAEAFF	TRBV10-3
CASNSGPTRDNEQFF	TRBV5-5
CSARGLTYNEQFF	TRBV20-1
CSVGWDRKNIQYF	TRBV29-1
CASSALRGTDTQYF	TRBV12-3/TRBV12-4
CASSSVQDFNSPLHF	TRBV6-2/TRBV6-3